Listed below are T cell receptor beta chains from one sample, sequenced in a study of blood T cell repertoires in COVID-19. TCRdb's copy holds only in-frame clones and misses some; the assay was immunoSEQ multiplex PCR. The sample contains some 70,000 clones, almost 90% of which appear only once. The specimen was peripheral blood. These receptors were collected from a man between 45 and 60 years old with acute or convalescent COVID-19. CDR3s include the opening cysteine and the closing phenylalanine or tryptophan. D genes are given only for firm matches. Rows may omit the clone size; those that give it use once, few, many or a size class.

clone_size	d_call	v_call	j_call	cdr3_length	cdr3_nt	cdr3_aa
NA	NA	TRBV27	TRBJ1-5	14	TGTGCCAGCAGTTTTGCGGCAGTCAATCAGCCCCAGCATTTT	CASSFAAVNQPQHF
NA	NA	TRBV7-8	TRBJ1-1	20	TGTGCCAGCAGCTTAGCTTCGGTTGTAGTAGCGGGGGCCGGAGGCACTGAAGCTTTCTTT	CASSLASVVVAGAGGTEAFF
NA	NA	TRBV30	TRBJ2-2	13	TGTGCCTGGGGGCCAGGGGTGACCGGGGAGCTGTTTTTT	CAWGPGVTGELFF
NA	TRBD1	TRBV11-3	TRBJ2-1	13	TGTGCCAGCAGCTTAAAAAGACAGGGCGAGCAGTTCTTC	CASSLKRQGEQFF
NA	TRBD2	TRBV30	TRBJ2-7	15	TGTGCCTGGAGAGTCCCGACTAGCACCTCCTACGAGCAGTACTTC	CAWRVPTSTSYEQYF
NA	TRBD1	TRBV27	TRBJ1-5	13	TGTGCCAGCAGTGACAGGGGGGATCAGCCCCAGCATTTT	CASSDRGDQPQHF
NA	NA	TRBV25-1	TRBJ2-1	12	TGTGCCAGCAGTGGTTACTACAATGAGCAGTTCTTC	CASSGYYNEQFF
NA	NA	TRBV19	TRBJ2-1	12	TGTGCCAGTAGTCCTCGGGGTGGGGAGCAGTTCTTC	CASSPRGGEQFF
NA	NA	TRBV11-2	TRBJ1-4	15	TGTGCCAGCAGCTGGGCGGCAGGGGTAAAGGAAAAACTGTTTTTT	CASSWAAGVKEKLFF
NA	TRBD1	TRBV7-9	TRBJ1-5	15	TGTGCCAGCAGCTTATTTGGGACAGACAATCAGCCCCAGCATTTT	CASSLFGTDNQPQHF
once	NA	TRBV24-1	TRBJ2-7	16	TGTGCCACCAGTGAGCGAGACAGGGGAGGGACCTACGAGCAGTACTTC	CATSERDRGGTYEQYF